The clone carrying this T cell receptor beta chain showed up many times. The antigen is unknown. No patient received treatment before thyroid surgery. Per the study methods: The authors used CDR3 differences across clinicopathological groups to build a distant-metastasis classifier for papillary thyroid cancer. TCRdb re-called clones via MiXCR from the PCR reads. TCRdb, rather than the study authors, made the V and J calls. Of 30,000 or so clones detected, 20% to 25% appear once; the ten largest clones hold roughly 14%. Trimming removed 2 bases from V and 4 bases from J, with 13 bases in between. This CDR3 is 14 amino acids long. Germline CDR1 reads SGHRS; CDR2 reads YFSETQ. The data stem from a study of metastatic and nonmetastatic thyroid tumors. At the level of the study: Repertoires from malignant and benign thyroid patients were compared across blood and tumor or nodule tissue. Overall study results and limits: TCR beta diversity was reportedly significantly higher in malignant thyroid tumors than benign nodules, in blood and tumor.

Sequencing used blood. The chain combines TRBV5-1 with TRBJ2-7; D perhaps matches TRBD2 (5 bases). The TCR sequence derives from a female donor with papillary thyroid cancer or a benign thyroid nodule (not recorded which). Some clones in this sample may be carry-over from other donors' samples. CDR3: CASSLVLGGYEQYF. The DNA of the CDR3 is TGCGCCAGCAGCTTAGTACTAGGCGGGTACGAGCAGTACTTC. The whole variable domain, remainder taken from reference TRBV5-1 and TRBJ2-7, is KAGVTQTPRYLIKTRGQQVTLSCSPISGHRSVSWYQQTPGQGLQFLFEYFSETQRNKGNFPGRFSGRQFSNSRSEMNVSTLELGDSALYLCASSLVLGGYEQYFGPGTRLTVT.